This T cell receptor beta chain was retrieved from a study of T cell repertoires in aging, cancer and after chemotherapy. General study findings and limits: Rebound thymic output was suggested by rising median generation probability during chemotherapy in each cancer cohort. Untreated cancer patients had significantly lower blood TCR diversity than age-matched healthy donors. Loss of evenness, beyond lost richness, contributed to age-related TCR diversity decline in cancer patients.

This clonotype turned up a few times. Its antigen is not identified. Trimming took off 5 bases at V and 0 bases at J, with 11 bases between the two ends. Germline assignment: CDR1 SGHTA and CDR2 FQGNSA. The CDR3 is 15 residues long. Multiplex touch-down PCR with TRB-A/B primers amplified rearranged V-D-J TRB sequences. TCRdb independently ran MiXCR on the multiplex PCR reads; one entry per CDR3 protein. The sample has several thousand distinct CDR3 sequences, roughly 31% seen once. Peripheral blood genomic DNA, not sorted cells or RNA, was the template. The specimen sequenced was blood. This TCR derives from a human donor with a blood cancer. V usage is TRBV7-2 and J usage is TRBJ1-5; D not resolved. CDR3 protein: CASSLGRNSNQPQHF. The CDR3 DNA reads TGTGCCAGCAGCCTCGGACGGAATAGCAATCAGCCCCAGCATTTT.